This is a list of T cell receptor beta chains from one sample in a study of blood T cell repertoires in COVID-19. Profiling relied on immunoSEQ multiplex PCR, and the TCRdb table lists in-frame clones only, not all of them. The sample has tens of thousands of clones; around 88% are singletons. The specimen sequenced was peripheral blood. The receptors shown here come from a man aged 60 to 69 with acute or convalescent COVID-19. Each CDR3 is given with its conserved first and last residue. A D gene is named only where the DNA matches it firmly. The listing skips clone size in some rows; elsewhere it reads once, few, many or a size class.

NA	NA	TRBJ2-6	TRBV5-1	TGCGCCAGCAGCTTGGGACAGCCGGGCTCTGGGGCCAACGTCCTGACTTTC	CASSLGQPGSGANVLTF
NA	NA	TRBJ2-5	TRBV6-5	TGTGCCAGCCTAACAGGGGGGGGGACCCAGTACTTC	CASLTGGGTQYF
NA	TRBD1	TRBJ2-3	TRBV6-6	TGTGCCAGCAGCCTGACAGGGTTCACAGATACGCAGTATTTT	CASSLTGFTDTQYF
NA	NA	TRBJ2-1	TRBV2	TGTGCTAGCAGTTTCCAGGGCCCCTACAATGAGCAGTTCTTC	CASSFQGPYNEQFF
NA	NA	TRBJ2-7	TRBV2	TGTGCCAGTGAGGGGGGGGATGAGCAGTACTTC	CASEGGDEQYF
NA	TRBD2	TRBJ2-1	TRBV6-4	TGTGCCAGCAGCACCGGGACTAGCGGGTACAATGAGCAGTTCTTC	CASSTGTSGYNEQFF
NA	TRBD2	TRBJ2-2	TRBV4-3	TGCGCCAGCAGCCTTCTAGTCGGCGGGAGCGGGGAGCTGTTTTTT	CASSLLVGGSGELFF
NA	NA	TRBJ1-5	TRBV9	TGTGCCAGCAGCGTGGGGGGGAGCAATCAGCCCCAGCATTTT	CASSVGGSNQPQHF
once	TRBD1	TRBJ2-3	TRBV4-3	TGCGCCAGCAGCCAAGAAGTAGGGGGCGGCACAGATACGCAGTATTTT	CASSQEVGGGTDTQYF
NA	TRBD2	TRBJ2-3	TRBV11-3	TGTGCCAGCAGCCTAGCCTCTAGCGGGGGGACAGATACGCAGTATTTT	CASSLASSGGTDTQYF
NA	NA	TRBJ1-5	TRBV15	TGTGCCACCAGCAGAGATATCCGGCGGAGCAATCAGCCCCAGCATTTT	CATSRDIRRSNQPQHF
NA	TRBD1	TRBJ2-7	TRBV27	TGTGCCAGCAGTTTATCGGGGACAGCCCGGAACCACGAGCAGTACTTC	CASSLSGTARNHEQYF
NA	TRBD1	TRBJ1-3	TRBV6-5	TGTGCCAGCAGAGGGACAGACTTCTCTGGAAACACCATATATTTT	CASRGTDFSGNTIYF
NA	NA	TRBJ1-1	TRBV5-1	TGCGCCAGCAGCTTGTCTAATGGGGGGACTGAAGCTTTCTTT	CASSLSNGGTEAFF
NA	NA	TRBJ1-4	TRBV7-9	TGTGCCAGCAGCTTAGGGTTGGCAGGGCCCAATGAAAAACTGTTTTTT	CASSLGLAGPNEKLFF
NA	TRBD1	TRBJ1-2	TRBV7-8	TGTGCCAGCAGCCCGACGACAGGGGGCAATGGCTACACCTTC	CASSPTTGGNGYTF
NA	TRBD1	TRBJ2-1	TRBV11-3	TGTGCCAGCAGCCCGGGACAGGGGTACAATGAGCAGTTCTTC	CASSPGQGYNEQFF
NA	NA	TRBJ2-1	TRBV5-4	TGTGCCAGCAGCTCAAAATCCCCAAGCGAGACCAATGAGCAGTTCTTC	CASSSKSPSETNEQFF
NA	TRBD2	TRBJ2-7	TRBV5-1	TGCGCCAGCAGCTTGGACGGGGGGAGTCCCTACGAGCAGTACTTC	CASSLDGGSPYEQYF
NA	NA	TRBJ2-5	TRBV6-2/TRBV6-3	TGTGCCAGCAGCCTACAGGCCGGGGCGGGGAAAGAAGAGACCCAGTACTTC	CASSLQAGAGKEETQYF
NA	NA	TRBJ2-3	TRBV7-2	TGTGCCAGCAGCTTAGACGTAGCTTACACAGATACGCAGTATTTT	CASSLDVAYTDTQYF
NA	NA	TRBJ2-7	TRBV9	TGTGCCAGCAGTCGAACAGGCGGCTACGAGCAGTACTTC	CASSRTGGYEQYF
NA	NA	TRBJ1-6	TRBV27	TGTGCCAGCAGTTTTGGCAGGGCATCACCCCTCCACTTT	CASSFGRASPLHF
NA	NA	TRBJ2-1	TRBV11-2	TGTGCCAGCAGCTTAGACCGGGATGAGCAGTTCTTC	CASSLDRDEQFF
NA	TRBD1	TRBJ1-5	TRBV4-2	TGTGCCAGCAGCCAAGAACTGGGACAGAGCAATCAGCCCCAGCATTTT	CASSQELGQSNQPQHF
NA	TRBD2	TRBJ2-7	TRBV7-6	TGTGCCAGCAGCTCCCTTAGCGGGCGTACTGAGCAGTACTTC	CASSSLSGRTEQYF
NA	TRBD2	TRBJ2-5	TRBV29-1	TGCAGCGTCATAGCGGGGGAAGAGACCCAGTACTTC	CSVIAGEETQYF
NA	NA	TRBJ1-5	TRBV28	TGTGCCAGCAAGGTTATAGGTAGGGGTAGAGGCAATCAGCCCCAGCATTTT	CASKVIGRGRGNQPQHF
NA	NA	TRBJ2-1	TRBV19	TGTGCCAGTAGTATGGACGGGAGCTCCTACAATGAGCAGTTCTTC	CASSMDGSSYNEQFF
few	NA	TRBJ2-6	TRBV29-1	TGCAGCGTTGAGGCCGGGGCCAACGTCCTGACTTTC	CSVEAGANVLTF
NA	NA	TRBJ2-5	TRBV15	TGTGCCACCAGCAGAGGCCAGGGAGAGACCCAGTACTTC	CATSRGQGETQYF
NA	NA	TRBJ2-6	TRBV11-1	TGTGCCAGCAGCCCACCGGAGGTGCCTGGGGCCAACGTCCTGACTTTC	CASSPPEVPGANVLTF
NA	NA	TRBJ2-7	TRBV12-3/TRBV12-4	TGTGCCAGCAGTTTAGGACAGACGGCGGAGCAGTACTTC	CASSLGQTAEQYF
NA	NA	TRBJ1-5	TRBV28	TGTGCCAGCAGTTTTTCGAGTAGCAATCAGCCCCAGCATTTT	CASSFSSSNQPQHF
few	NA	TRBJ1-4	TRBV15	TGTGCCACCAGCAGAGGGGGGGGGCGCAGTGAAAAACTGTTTTTT	CATSRGGGRSEKLFF